This passage covers 15 T cell receptor beta chains from one sample sequenced in a study of T cell responses to AZD1222 COVID-19 vaccine. TCRdb's table, derived via immunoSEQ multiplex PCR, lists solely in-frame clones and lacks some. The sample holds over 130,000 clones, approximately 90% seen once. Material: peripheral blood, obtained 28 days after the second AZD1222 dose. These receptors were obtained from an adult who received the AZD1222 COVID-19 vaccine.

The chain recombines TRBV19 with TRBJ1-5; 7 bases agree with TRBD1. Looked up from germline, CDR1 is LNHDA and CDR2 is SQIVND (reference sequence). The length of the CDR3 is 17 residues. J was trimmed by 0 bases and V by 5 bases; bases with no gene match: 10. The CDR3 here is CASSVRDRKNSNQPQHF. The CDR3 DNA sequence: TGTGCCAGTAGTGTCCGGGACAGAAAAAATAGCAATCAGCCCCAGCATTTT.

The chain recombines TRBV11-2 with TRBJ2-7; D unresolved. The V gene's germline CDR1 is SGHAT and CDR2 FQNNGV. This CDR3 is 16 amino acids long. V was cut by 1 base and J by 3 bases, with 16 bases left in between. CDR3 amino acids: CASSLGVAVGVYEQYV. In DNA, the CDR3 is TGTGCCAGCAGCTTAGGGGTGGCAGTAGGAGTCTACGAGCAGTACGTC.

The chain links TRBV30 to TRBJ2-1; D is possibly TRBD1 (6 bases). Per the germline V gene, CDR1 is GTSNPN and CDR2 is SVGIG (reference sequence). Deletions cut 4 bases from V and 4 bases from J, with 11 bases between. The CDR3 has 13 amino acids. The CDR3 coding sequence is TGTGCCTGGAAGAAAGGGGGTTACAATGAGCAGTTCTTC. Translation gives CAWKKGGYNEQFF.

The chain carries TRBV28 and TRBJ2-6, with D possibly being TRBD1 (6 bases). The CDR3 extends over 17 amino acids. The germline CDR1 and CDR2 sequences are MDHEN and SYDVKM. Trimming removed 4 bases at V and 2 bases at J, with 15 bases between. The CDR3 reads CASSSRQALAGANVLTF. In nucleotides, the CDR3 is TGTGCCAGCAGTTCCCGACAGGCGCTCGCTGGGGCCAACGTCCTGACTTTC.

The genes are TRBV11-3 and TRBJ2-7; 8 bases map to TRBD2. CDR3 size: 17 residues. With V trimmed by 2 bases and J by 2 bases, 11 bases remained unmatched. CDR1 SGHNT and CDR2 YENEEA come from the germline V gene. CDR3 DNA: TGTGCCAGCAGCTTATTTGGCGGGAGGCCGACAGCCTACGAGCAGTACTTC. This encodes CASSLFGGRPTAYEQYF.

This chain links TRBV4-2 with TRBJ1-5; D remains ambiguous. There are 15 residues in the CDR3. Germline V lookup: CDR1 LGHNA, CDR2 YNFKEQ. Trimming took off 0 bases at V and 5 bases at J, with 11 bases between the two ends. DNA of the CDR3: TGTGCCAGCAGCCAAGAACTGACTACCCATCAGCCCCAGCATTTT. The encoded protein is CASSQELTTHQPQHF.

The chain joins TRBV29-1 to TRBJ1-1; D uncertain. The CDR3 consists of 12 residues. Germline values: CDR1 SQVTM, CDR2 ANQGSEA. V shed 3 bases and J shed 0 bases, with 5 bases lying between them. CDR3 in amino acids: CSVDSLNTEAFF. Here the CDR3 DNA reads TGCAGCGTTGACAGTCTGAACACTGAAGCTTTCTTT.

The CDR3 region is CASRAGSTNEKLFF. The CDR3 DNA reads TGTGCCAGTAGAGCGGGGTCCACTAATGAAAAACTGTTTTTT. This rearrangement joins TRBV19 to TRBJ1-4; no definite D call. The CDR3 extends over 14 amino acids. Trimming shortened V by 6 bases and J by 2 bases, and 10 bases separated the two germline ends. The germline gives CDR1 LNHDA, CDR2 SQIVND (reference sequence). The entire variable domain, with the rest obtained from reference TRBV19 and TRBJ1-4, is as follows: DGGITQSPKYLFRKEGQNVTLSCEQNLNHDAMYWYRQDPGQGLRLIYYSQIVNDFQKGDIAEGYSVSREKKESFPLTVTSAQKNPTAFYLCASRAGSTNEKLFFGSGTQLSVL.

The CDR3 loop reads CASSNLHRTTNEKLFF. The CDR3 coding sequence is TGTGCCAGTAGCAATCTACACCGTACAACTAATGAAAAACTGTTTTTT. This chain uses TRBV19 with TRBJ1-4; D is unclear. Germline V CDR1 and CDR2: LNHDA, SQIVND (reference sequence). The V gene lost 6 bases and the J gene lost 0 bases, with 14 bases spanning the gap. This CDR3 contains 16 residues.

This chain connects TRBV7-9 to TRBJ1-1; D might be TRBD1 (5 bases). Germline assignment: CDR1 SEHNR and CDR2 FQNEAQ (reference sequence). The length of the CDR3 is 14 residues. V lost 5 bases and J lost 4, with 14 bases in between. The CDR3 DNA reads TGTGCCAGCAGCCCACAGGTTTCGGGCACTGAAGCTTTCTTT. It yields the protein CASSPQVSGTEAFF.

J is TRBJ1-2 and V is TRBV4-1, with TRBD1 matching 9 bases. Germline assignment: CDR1 MGHRA and CDR2 YSYEKL. This CDR3 region has 15 residues. V trimming: 2 bases; J trimming: 4 bases; junction bases outside the gene matches: 5. The CDR3 DNA reads as TGCGCCAGCAGCCAACCGGGACAGGGCTTCTATGGCTACACCTTC. Amino acid sequence: CASSQPGQGFYGYTF.

The V gene is TRBV5-1, the J gene TRBJ2-1; 13 positions agree with TRBD2. CDR3 length: 15 amino acids. Germline V gene data show CDR1 as SGHRS and CDR2 as YFSETQ. After removal of 4 bases from V and 6 bases from J, the junction contained 4 bases not matched to a gene. The CDR3 is CASSSGTSGANEQFF. The CDR3 nucleotides read TGCGCCAGCAGCAGCGGGACTAGCGGGGCCAATGAGCAGTTCTTC.

The V call is TRBV10-1, the J call TRBJ1-6; D is unclear. Trimming left V 6 bases short and J 5 bases short, with 38 bases between. The germline gives CDR1 WNHNN, CDR2 SYGVQD (reference sequence). There are 23 residues in the CDR3. The DNA of the CDR3 is TGCGCCAGCAGCCCGGTTGGGCGGGCGCTCCCGTCGGGTACTTCGTTAAATAATTCACCCCTCCACTTT. This codes for CASSPVGRALPSGTSLNNSPLHF.

This chain joins TRBV6-6 and TRBJ1-5; D not resolved. Germline CDR1 is MNHNY and CDR2 is SVGAGI (reference sequence). V was trimmed by 2 bases and J by 11 bases, leaving 13 bases between them. This CDR3 has 13 residues. The DNA for the CDR3 is TGTGCCAGCAGTTACGGACCGACGGCGGCCCAGCATTTT. Its translation: CASSYGPTAAQHF.

CDR3: CASSLAGFGNTIYF. The CDR3 DNA sequence: TGCGCCAGCAGCTTGGCAGGGTTTGGAAACACCATATATTTT. This chain uses TRBV5-1 with TRBJ1-3, with D maybe TRBD1 (5 bases). Germline CDR1 is SGHRS and CDR2 is YFSETQ. The CDR3 contains 14 residues. Trimming shortened V by 0 bases and J by 3 bases, and 7 bases separated the two germline ends.